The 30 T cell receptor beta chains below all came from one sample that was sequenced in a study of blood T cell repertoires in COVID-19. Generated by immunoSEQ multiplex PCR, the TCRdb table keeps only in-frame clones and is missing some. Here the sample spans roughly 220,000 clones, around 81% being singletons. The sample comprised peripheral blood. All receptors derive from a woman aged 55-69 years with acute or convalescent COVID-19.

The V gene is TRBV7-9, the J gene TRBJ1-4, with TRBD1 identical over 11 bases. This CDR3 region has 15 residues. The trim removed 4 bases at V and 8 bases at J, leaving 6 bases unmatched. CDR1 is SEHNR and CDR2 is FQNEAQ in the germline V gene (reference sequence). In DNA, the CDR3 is TGTGCCAGCAGCTCCGGACAGGGGGCCGTGGAAAAACTGTTTTTT. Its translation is CASSSGQGAVEKLFF.

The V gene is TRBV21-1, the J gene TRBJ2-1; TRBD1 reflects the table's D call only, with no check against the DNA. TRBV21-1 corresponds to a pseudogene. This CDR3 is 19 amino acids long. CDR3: CASSKVPDTGESSYNEQFF. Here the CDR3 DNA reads TGTGCCAGCAGCAAAGTCCCAGATACAGGCGAGAGCTCCTACAATGAGCAGTTCTTC.

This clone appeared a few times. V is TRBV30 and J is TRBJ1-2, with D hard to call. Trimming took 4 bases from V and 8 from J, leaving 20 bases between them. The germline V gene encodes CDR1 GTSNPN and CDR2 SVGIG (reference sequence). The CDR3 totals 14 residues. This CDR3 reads CAWKKVEGGWGYTF. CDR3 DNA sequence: TGTGCCTGGAAAAAGGTAGAAGGAGGATGGGGCTACACCTTC.

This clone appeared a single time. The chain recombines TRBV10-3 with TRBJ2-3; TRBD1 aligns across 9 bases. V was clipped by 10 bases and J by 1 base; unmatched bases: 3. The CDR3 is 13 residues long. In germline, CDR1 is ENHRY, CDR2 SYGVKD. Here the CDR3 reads CASWDRGTDTQYF. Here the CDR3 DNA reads TGTGCCAGCTGGGACAGGGGCACAGATACGCAGTATTTT.

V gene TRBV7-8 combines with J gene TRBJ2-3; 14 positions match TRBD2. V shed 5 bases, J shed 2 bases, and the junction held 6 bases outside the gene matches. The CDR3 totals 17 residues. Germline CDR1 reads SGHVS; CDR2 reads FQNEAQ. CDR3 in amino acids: CASSRGLAGGITDTQYF. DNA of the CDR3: TGTGCCAGCAGCCGAGGACTAGCGGGGGGAATCACAGATACGCAGTATTTT.

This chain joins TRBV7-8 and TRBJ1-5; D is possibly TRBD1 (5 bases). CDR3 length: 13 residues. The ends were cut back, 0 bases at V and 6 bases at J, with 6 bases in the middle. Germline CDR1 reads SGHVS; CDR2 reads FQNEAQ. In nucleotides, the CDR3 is TGTGCCAGCAGCTTAGCGGGGGGTCAGCCCCAGCATTTT. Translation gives CASSLAGGQPQHF.

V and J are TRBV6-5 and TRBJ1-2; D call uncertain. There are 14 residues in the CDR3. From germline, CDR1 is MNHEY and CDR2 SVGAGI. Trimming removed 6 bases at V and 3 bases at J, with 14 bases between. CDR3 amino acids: CASRLDFGDYGYTF. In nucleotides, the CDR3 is TGTGCCAGCAGGCTAGACTTCGGGGACTATGGCTACACCTTC.

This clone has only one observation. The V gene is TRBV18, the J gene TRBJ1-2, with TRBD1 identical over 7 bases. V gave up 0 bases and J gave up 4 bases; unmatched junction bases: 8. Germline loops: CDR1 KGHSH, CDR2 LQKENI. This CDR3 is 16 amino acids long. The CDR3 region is CASSPPPTGSAYGYTF. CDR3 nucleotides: TGTGCCAGCTCACCACCCCCGACAGGGTCCGCCTATGGCTACACCTTC.

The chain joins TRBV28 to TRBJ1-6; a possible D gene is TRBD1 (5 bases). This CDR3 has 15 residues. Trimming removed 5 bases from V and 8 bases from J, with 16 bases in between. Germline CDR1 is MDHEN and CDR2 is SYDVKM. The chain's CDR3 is CASSRLMGEDSPLHF. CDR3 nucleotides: TGTGCCAGCAGTCGATTGATGGGGGAGGATTCACCCCTCCACTTT.

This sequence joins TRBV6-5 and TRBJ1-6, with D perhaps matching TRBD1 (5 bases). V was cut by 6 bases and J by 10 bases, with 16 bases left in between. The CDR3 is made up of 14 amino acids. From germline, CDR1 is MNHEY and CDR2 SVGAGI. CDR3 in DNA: TGTGCCAGCAGGCGGCCAGGACAAGGCTCACCCCTCCACTTT. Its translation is CASRRPGQGSPLHF.

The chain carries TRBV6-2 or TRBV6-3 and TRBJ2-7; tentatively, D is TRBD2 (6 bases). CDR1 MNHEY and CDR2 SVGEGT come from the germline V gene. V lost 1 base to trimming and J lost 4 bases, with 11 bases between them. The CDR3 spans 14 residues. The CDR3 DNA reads TGTGCCAGCAGTTACTTGGAGGGTTCGTACGAGCAGTACTTC. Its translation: CASSYLEGSYEQYF.

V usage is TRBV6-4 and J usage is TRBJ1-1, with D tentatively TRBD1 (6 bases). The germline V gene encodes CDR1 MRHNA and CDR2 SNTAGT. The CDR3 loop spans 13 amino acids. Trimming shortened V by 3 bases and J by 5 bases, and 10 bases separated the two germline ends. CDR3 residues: CASSESGVTEAFF. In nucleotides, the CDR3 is TGTGCCAGCAGTGAATCAGGGGTTACTGAAGCTTTCTTT.

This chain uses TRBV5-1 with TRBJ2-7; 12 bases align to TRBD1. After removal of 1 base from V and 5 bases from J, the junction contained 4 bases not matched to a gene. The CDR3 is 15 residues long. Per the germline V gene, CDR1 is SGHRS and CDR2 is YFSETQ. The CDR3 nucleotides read TGCGCCAGCAGCTTGTTGGGACAGGGGGCCCACGAGCAGTACTTC. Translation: CASSLLGQGAHEQYF.

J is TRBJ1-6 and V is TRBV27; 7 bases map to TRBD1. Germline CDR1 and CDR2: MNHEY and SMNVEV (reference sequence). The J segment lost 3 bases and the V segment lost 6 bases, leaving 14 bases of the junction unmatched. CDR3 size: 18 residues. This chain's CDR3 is CASRRVGWGDSYNSPLHF. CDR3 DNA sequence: TGTGCCAGCAGACGGGTGGGGTGGGGGGACAGCTATAATTCACCCCTCCACTTT.

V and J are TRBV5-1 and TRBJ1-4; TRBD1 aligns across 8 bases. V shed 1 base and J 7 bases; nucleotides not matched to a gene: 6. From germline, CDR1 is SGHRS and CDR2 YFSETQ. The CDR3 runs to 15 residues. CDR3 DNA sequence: TGCGCCAGCAGCTTGCAGTCAGGGGGCGGTGAAAAACTGTTTTTT. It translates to CASSLQSGGGEKLFF.

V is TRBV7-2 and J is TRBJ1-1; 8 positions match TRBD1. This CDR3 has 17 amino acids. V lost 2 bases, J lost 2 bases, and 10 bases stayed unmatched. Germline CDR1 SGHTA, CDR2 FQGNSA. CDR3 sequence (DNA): TGTGCCAGCAGCTTACTAGGACAGGGAGGGGGTAACACTGAAGCTTTCTTT. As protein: CASSLLGQGGGNTEAFF.

CDR3 in DNA: TGTGCCAGGACCCCCGGGACAGGGGACACTGACCCCCATCAGCCCCAGCATTTT. Its protein is CARTPGTGDTDPHQPQHF. This sequence joins TRBV11-3 and TRBJ1-5; 10 nucleotides match TRBD1. V was clipped by 9 bases and J by 5 bases; unmatched bases: 19. Germline assignment: CDR1 SGHNT and CDR2 YENEEA. CDR3 length equals 18 residues.

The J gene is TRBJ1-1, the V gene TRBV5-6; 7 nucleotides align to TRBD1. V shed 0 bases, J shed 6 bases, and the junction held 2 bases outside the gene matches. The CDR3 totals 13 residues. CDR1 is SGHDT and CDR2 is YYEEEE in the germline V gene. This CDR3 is CASSLGGQPEAFF. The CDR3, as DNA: TGTGCCAGCAGCTTGGGGGGACAGCCTGAAGCTTTCTTT.

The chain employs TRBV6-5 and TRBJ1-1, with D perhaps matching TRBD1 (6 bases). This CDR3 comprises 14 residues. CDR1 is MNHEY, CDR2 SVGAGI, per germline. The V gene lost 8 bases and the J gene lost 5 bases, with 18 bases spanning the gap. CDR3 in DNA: TGTGCCAGCGCGTTGGACAGACTTTTAACTGAAGCTTTCTTT. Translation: CASALDRLLTEAFF.

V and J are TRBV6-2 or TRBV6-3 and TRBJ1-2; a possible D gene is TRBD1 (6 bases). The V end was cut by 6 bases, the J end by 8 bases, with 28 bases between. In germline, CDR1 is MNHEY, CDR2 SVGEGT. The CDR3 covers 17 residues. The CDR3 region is CASSSRSSPNPRGGYTF. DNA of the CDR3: TGTGCCAGCAGCTCGCGATCCTCACCAAACCCAAGGGGGGGCTACACCTTC.

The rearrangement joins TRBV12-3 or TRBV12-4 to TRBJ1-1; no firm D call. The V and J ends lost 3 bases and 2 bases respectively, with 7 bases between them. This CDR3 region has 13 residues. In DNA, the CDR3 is TGTGCCAGCAGTTTTTCGAGAAACACTGAAGCTTTCTTT. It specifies CASSFSRNTEAFF.

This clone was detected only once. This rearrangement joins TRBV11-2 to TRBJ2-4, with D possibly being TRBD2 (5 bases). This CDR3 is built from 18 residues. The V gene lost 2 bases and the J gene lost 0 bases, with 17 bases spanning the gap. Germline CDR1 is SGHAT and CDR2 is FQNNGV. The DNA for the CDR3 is TGTGCCAGCAGCTTATCCCTAATTCGGGATTTAGCCAAAAACATTCAGTACTTC. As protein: CASSLSLIRDLAKNIQYF.

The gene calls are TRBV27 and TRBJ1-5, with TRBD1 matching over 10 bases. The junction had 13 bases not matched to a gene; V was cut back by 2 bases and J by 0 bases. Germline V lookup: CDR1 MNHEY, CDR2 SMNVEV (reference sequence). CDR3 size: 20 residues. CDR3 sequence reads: CASSLPTGGKGYNSNQPQHF. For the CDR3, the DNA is TGTGCCAGCAGTTTACCGACAGGGGGCAAGGGCTATAATAGCAATCAGCCCCAGCATTTT.

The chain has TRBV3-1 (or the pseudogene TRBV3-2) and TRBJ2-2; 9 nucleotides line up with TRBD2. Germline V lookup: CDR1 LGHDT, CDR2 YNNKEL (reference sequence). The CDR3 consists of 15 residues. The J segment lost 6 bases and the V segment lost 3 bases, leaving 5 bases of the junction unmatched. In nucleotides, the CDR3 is TGTGCCAGCAGCCACCTAGGCGGGGGGGCCGGGGAGCTGTTTTTT. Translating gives CASSHLGGGAGELFF.

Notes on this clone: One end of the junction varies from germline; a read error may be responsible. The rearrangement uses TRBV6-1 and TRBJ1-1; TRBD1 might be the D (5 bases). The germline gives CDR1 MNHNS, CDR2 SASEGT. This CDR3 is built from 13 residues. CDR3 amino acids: CASREVQGTEAFF. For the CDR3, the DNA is TGTGCCAGCAGGGAAGTGCAGGGAACTGAAGCTTTCTTT.

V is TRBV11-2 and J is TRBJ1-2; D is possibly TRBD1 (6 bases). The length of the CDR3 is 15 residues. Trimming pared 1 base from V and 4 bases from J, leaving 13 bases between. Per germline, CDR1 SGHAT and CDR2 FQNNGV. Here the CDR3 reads CASSLGLGRGYGYTF. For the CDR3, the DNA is TGTGCCAGCAGCTTAGGTTTGGGCAGGGGCTATGGCTACACCTTC.

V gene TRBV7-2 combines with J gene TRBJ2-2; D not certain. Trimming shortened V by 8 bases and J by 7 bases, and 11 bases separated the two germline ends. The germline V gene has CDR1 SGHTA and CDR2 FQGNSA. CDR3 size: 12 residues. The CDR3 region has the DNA TGTGCCAGCTCCCAGGTAGTCGGGGAGCTGTTTTTT. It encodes CASSQVVGELFF.

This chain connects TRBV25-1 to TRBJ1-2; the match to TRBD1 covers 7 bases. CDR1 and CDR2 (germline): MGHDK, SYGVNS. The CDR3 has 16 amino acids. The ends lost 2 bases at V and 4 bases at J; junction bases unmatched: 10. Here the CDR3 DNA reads TGTGCCAGCAGTGAAGGCGGGACAGTCATATCCTATGGCTACACCTTC. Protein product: CASSEGGTVISYGYTF.

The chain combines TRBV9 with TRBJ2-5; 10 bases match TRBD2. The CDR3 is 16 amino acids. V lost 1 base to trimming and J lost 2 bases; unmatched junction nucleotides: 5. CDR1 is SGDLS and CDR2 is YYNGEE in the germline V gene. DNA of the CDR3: TGTGCCAGCAGCGTAATCAGCGGGGGGGAACAAGAGACCCAGTACTTC. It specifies CASSVISGGEQETQYF.

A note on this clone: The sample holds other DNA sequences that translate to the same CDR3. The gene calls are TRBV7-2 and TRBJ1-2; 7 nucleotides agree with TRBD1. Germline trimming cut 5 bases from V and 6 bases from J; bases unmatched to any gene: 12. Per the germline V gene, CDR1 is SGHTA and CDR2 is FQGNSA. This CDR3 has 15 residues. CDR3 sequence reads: CASSQRGQNTNGYTF. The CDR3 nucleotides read TGTGCCAGCAGCCAAAGGGGACAGAACACTAATGGCTACACCTTC.